This TCR beta chain came from a study of shared clonotypes between healthy human individuals. Healthy and HIV-negative, the adult donors had no recent acute infections or vaccinations. The CDR3 length is 17 residues. With 1 base removed from V and 3 bases from J, the gap between germline ends came to 15 bases. Germline V lookup: CDR1 SGHNT, CDR2 YENEEA. The repertoire was sequenced with immunoSEQ multiplex PCR; TCRdb's copy has only in-frame clones and lacks some. The table includes millions of clones, 85% to 95% detected once. What was sequenced was naive CD4+ T cells from PBMCs. Specified subset: CD45RA+ positively selected. The chain couples TRBV11-3 to TRBJ2-2; D possibly uses TRBD1 or TRBD2 (5 bases each). The TCR comes from a man between 18 and 35 years old in good health. Some clones in this sample may be carry-over from other donors' samples. This CDR3 reads CASSLGWGLSDTGELFF. The CDR3 coding sequence is TGTGCCAGCAGCTTAGGTTGGGGGTTAAGTGACACCGGGGAGCTGTTTTTT. Full variable domain (missing parts from reference TRBV11-3 and TRBJ2-2): EAGVVQSPRYKIIEKKQPVAFWCNPISGHNTLYWYLQNLGQGPELLIRYENEEAVDDSQLPKDRFSAERLKGVDSTLKIQPAELGDSAVYLCASSLGWGLSDTGELFFGEGSRLTVL.